Following are 28 T cell receptor beta chains from one sample sequenced in a study of blood T cell repertoires in COVID-19. Profiling relied on immunoSEQ multiplex PCR, and the TCRdb table lists in-frame clones only, not all of them. The sample holds about 85,000 clones, around 89% seen once. Sequencing was done on a sample of peripheral blood. The receptors come from an elderly woman with active or convalescent COVID-19.

The rearrangement uses TRBV28 and TRBJ2-3; TRBD1 matches at 10 bases. The germline V gene has CDR1 MDHEN and CDR2 SYDVKM. The ends lost 9 bases at V and 3 bases at J; junction bases unmatched: 6. The CDR3 consists of 14 residues. CDR3: CASTPGQGTDTQYF. In DNA form, the CDR3 reads TGTGCCAGTACTCCGGGACAGGGGACAGATACGCAGTATTTT.

The V call is TRBV5-1, the J call TRBJ2-2; possible D gene TRBD1, 6 bases. The V gene's germline CDR1 is SGHRS and CDR2 YFSETQ. The V end lost 4 bases, the J end lost 4 bases, and 11 bases lay between the germline ends. This CDR3 is 14 amino acids long. DNA of the CDR3: TGCGCCAGCAGCAACCCCAGGGGCACCGGGGAGCTGTTTTTT. It yields the protein CASSNPRGTGELFF.

The chain recombines TRBV28 with TRBJ1-2, with 10 bases aligning to TRBD1. The germline V gene encodes CDR1 MDHEN and CDR2 SYDVKM. There are 15 residues in the CDR3. The V and J ends lost 6 bases and 8 bases, in that order; junction bases with no gene match: 12. DNA of the CDR3: TGTGCCAGCAGCCCCGGGACAGGGGCCCAGGGGGGCTACACCTTC. Translating gives CASSPGTGAQGGYTF.

At least ten counts were recorded for this clone. The V call is TRBV13, the J call TRBJ2-7; 11 bases match TRBD2. The V gene end was trimmed by 8 bases and the J gene end by 6 bases; junction bases not matched to a gene: 9. This CDR3 has 14 residues. Germline V gene data show CDR1 as PRHDT and CDR2 as FYEKMQ (reference sequence). This CDR3 is CASSLGSGRGEQYF. CDR3 nucleotides: TGTGCCAGCTCCCTCGGTAGCGGGAGGGGCGAGCAGTACTTC.

This clone has only one observation. V usage is TRBV11-2 and J usage is TRBJ1-6; weak D call: TRBD1 (5 bases). Between the trimmed V and J ends, which lost 4 bases and 8 bases, there was a span of 12 bases. CDR3 size: 14 residues. Germline CDR1 reads SGHAT; CDR2 reads FQNNGV. CDR3 DNA sequence: TGTGCCAGCAGCTCCTTGCCCAGGGATTCACCCCTCCACTTT. It yields the protein CASSSLPRDSPLHF. Complete variable domain (other parts from reference TRBV11-2 and TRBJ1-6): EAGVAQSPRYKIIEKRQSVAFWCNPISGHATLYWYQQILGQGPKLLIQFQNNGVVDDSQLPKDRFSAERLKGVDSTLKIQPAKLEDSAVYLCASSSLPRDSPLHFGNGTRLTVT.

V gene TRBV7-8 combines with J gene TRBJ1-4; 12 nucleotides agree with TRBD1. Germline V gene data show CDR1 as SGHVS and CDR2 as FQNEAQ. The V and J ends lost 4 bases and 5 bases, in that order; junction bases with no gene match: 23. The CDR3 extends over 22 amino acids. CDR3 residues: CASSYRDRGRDVPERRNEKLFF. The DNA of the CDR3 is TGTGCCAGCAGCTACCGGGACAGGGGGCGTGATGTCCCCGAGCGGAGGAATGAAAAACTGTTTTTT.

J is TRBJ1-2 and V is TRBV28; D is unresolved. From germline, CDR1 is MDHEN and CDR2 SYDVKM. V was shortened by 2 bases and J by 4 bases, with 8 bases between the two germline ends. The CDR3 spans 13 residues. The CDR3 DNA sequence: TGTGCCAGCAGTTTACCCGGGATCTATGGCTACACCTTC. It yields the protein CASSLPGIYGYTF.

V and J are TRBV29-1 and TRBJ2-7; TRBD1 matches 9 bases. Germline CDR1 is SQVTM and CDR2 is ANQGSEA. CDR3 length equals 16 residues. Germline trimming cut 4 bases from V and 2 bases from J; bases unmatched to any gene: 12. Here the CDR3 DNA reads TGCAGCGTTGCCGGGACAGGGAAATTAGGAACCTACGAGCAGTACTTC. This gives the protein CSVAGTGKLGTYEQYF.

There are a few counts of this clone. This chain links TRBV30 with TRBJ1-5, with D unclear. The V and J ends lost 1 base and 2 bases respectively, with 6 bases between them. CDR3 length: 13 residues. Germline V CDR1 and CDR2: GTSNPN, SVGIG (reference sequence). The CDR3 nucleotides read TGTGCCTGGAGTGACAGAGGCAATCAGCCCCAGCATTTT. Translated, it gives CAWSDRGNQPQHF. Looking up the rest from reference TRBV30 and TRBJ1-5 gives the full variable domain: SQTIHQWPATLVQPVGSPLSLECTVEGTSNPNLYWYRQAAGRGLQLLFYSVGIGQISSEVPQNLSASRPQDRQFILSSKKLLLSDSGFYLCAWSDRGNQPQHFGDGTRLSIL.

This clone was detected once. The gene calls are TRBV12-3 or TRBV12-4 and TRBJ2-7; D unclear. The CDR3 is 13 residues long. V lost 9 bases and J lost 4, with 16 bases in between. The CDR3, as DNA: TGTGCCAGTCAAAGTCGAGGAGTTTACGAGCAGTACTTC. Residues: CASQSRGVYEQYF.

This clone appeared a few times. The J gene is TRBJ1-1, the V gene TRBV14, with D unclear. Germline V gene data show CDR1 as SGHDN and CDR2 as FVKESK. V lost 3 bases and J lost 2, with 10 bases in between. The CDR3 totals 14 residues. The CDR3 DNA is TGTGCCAGCAGCCACTCCGGGGAAAACACTGAAGCTTTCTTT. It is translated as CASSHSGENTEAFF.

This chain uses TRBV3-1 (or the pseudogene TRBV3-2) with TRBJ1-1; D perhaps matches TRBD1 (5 bases). Germline CDR1 LGHDT, CDR2 YNNKEL (reference sequence). The CDR3 has 14 amino acids. V lost 5 bases and J lost 7, with 17 bases in between. Written as DNA, the CDR3 is TGTGCCAGCAGCTCCCTGGCGGGGGGAAATGAAGCTTTCTTT. It translates to CASSSLAGGNEAFF.

The DNA for the CDR3 is TGCGCCAGCAGTGAGTCCCAGGGGATGGGGACTGAAGCTTTCTTT. Its protein product is CASSESQGMGTEAFF. The V gene is TRBV10-2, the J gene TRBJ1-1; TRBD1 might be the D (6 bases). Germline V CDR1 and CDR2: WSHSY, SAAADI. The V end lost 0 bases, the J end lost 5 bases, and 13 bases lay between the germline ends. The CDR3 length is 15 residues.

This clone was counted between two and nine times. The V and J genes are TRBV6-5 and TRBJ2-1; TRBD2 agrees at 7 bases. The CDR3 covers 14 residues. Germline V gene data show CDR1 as MNHEY and CDR2 as SVGAGI. Trimming cost V 4 bases and J 8 bases; bases outside gene matches: 8. CDR3 sequence reads: CASSWEGASDEQFF. CDR3 coding DNA: TGTGCCAGCAGTTGGGAGGGAGCTTCGGATGAGCAGTTCTTC.

The rearrangement links TRBV19 to TRBJ1-3; no clear D. V lost 4 bases to trimming and J lost 4 bases, with 14 bases between them. The CDR3 consists of 15 residues. The V gene's germline CDR1 is LNHDA and CDR2 SQIVND (reference sequence). CDR3 sequence reads: CASSRSKTGGNTIYF. The CDR3 coding sequence is TGTGCCAGTAGTAGGTCCAAGACGGGAGGAAACACCATATATTTT.

The CDR3 coding sequence is TGTGCCAGCAGTTACTCGGCCGGGACTCCCTCCTACGAGCAGTACTTC. It yields the protein CASSYSAGTPSYEQYF. The rearrangement uses TRBV6-2 or TRBV6-3 and TRBJ2-7; D is possibly TRBD2 (6 bases). V lost 0 bases, J lost 0 bases, and 12 bases lay in between. The length of the CDR3 is 16 residues. Germline assignment: CDR1 MNHEY and CDR2 SVGEGT.

The J gene is TRBJ2-3, the V gene TRBV6-5; 7 nucleotides line up with TRBD2. In germline, CDR1 is MNHEY, CDR2 SVGAGI. This CDR3 is 15 amino acids long. V gave up 7 bases and J gave up 2 bases; unmatched junction bases: 9. The CDR3 DNA follows: TGTGCCAGCACTTTACCAAGCGGGACCACAGATACGCAGTATTTT. Protein product: CASTLPSGTTDTQYF.

The rearrangement links TRBV11-2 to TRBJ1-2, with TRBD1 matching 7 bases. V trimming: 2 bases; J trimming: 5 bases; junction bases outside the gene matches: 8. From germline, CDR1 is SGHAT and CDR2 FQNNGV. The CDR3 covers 15 residues. This CDR3 reads CASSLSRDSSYGYTF. In DNA form, the CDR3 reads TGTGCCAGCAGCTTATCCCGGGACAGCTCTTATGGCTACACCTTC.

The chain is built from TRBV14 and TRBJ2-7, with D perhaps matching TRBD1 (6 bases). Looked up from germline, CDR1 is SGHDN and CDR2 is FVKESK. The CDR3 is 13 amino acids. Trimming left V 2 bases short and J 6 bases short, with 11 bases between. Written as DNA, the CDR3 is TGTGCCAGCAGCCAACAGGGGAATAGCGAGCAGTACTTC. Amino acid sequence: CASSQQGNSEQYF.

CDR3 DNA: TGTGCCAGCGGCCCCGGAACAGGGACCGATACGCAGTATTTT. Amino acid sequence: CASGPGTGTDTQYF. The chain combines TRBV6-5 with TRBJ2-3; D possibly corresponds to TRBD1 (6 bases). CDR1 is MNHEY, CDR2 SVGAGI, per germline. V gave up 8 bases and J gave up 6 bases, with 18 bases separating them. The CDR3 totals 14 residues.

The gene calls are TRBV28 and TRBJ1-1; the D is unclear. There are 14 residues in the CDR3. V was clipped by 3 bases and J by 0 bases, with 8 bases between them. Looked up from germline, CDR1 is MDHEN and CDR2 is SYDVKM. The CDR3 nucleotides read TGTGCCAGCAGTTTGCCGGTTATGAACACTGAAGCTTTCTTT. Translating gives CASSLPVMNTEAFF. The full variable domain, its missing parts supplied by reference TRBV28 and TRBJ1-1, is DVKVTQSSRYLVKRTGEKVFLECVQDMDHENMFWYRQDPGLGLRLIYFSYDVKMKEKGDIPEGYSVSREKKERFSLILESASTNQTSMYLCASSLPVMNTEAFFGQGTRLTVV.

The chain joins TRBV6-6 to TRBJ2-7, with D perhaps matching TRBD1 (6 bases). Trimming stripped 4 bases from V and 3 bases from J, with 13 bases between. CDR3 length: 14 amino acids. Germline lookup yields CDR1 MNHNY and CDR2 SVGAGI (reference sequence). CDR3 in amino acids: CASSSGTNVYEQYF. Here the CDR3 DNA reads TGTGCCAGCAGTTCAGGGACAAACGTCTACGAGCAGTACTTC.

This clone was seen once. The gene calls are TRBV5-1 and TRBJ1-2; D is possibly TRBD1 (5 bases). Germline V gene lookup returns CDR1 SGHRS and CDR2 YFSETQ. This CDR3 region has 14 residues. V was pared by 4 bases and J by 2 bases, with 12 bases between. The CDR3 reads CASSMEGQNYGYTF. The CDR3 nucleotides are TGCGCCAGCAGCATGGAGGGGCAGAACTATGGCTACACCTTC.

The table lists this clone with a count of one. V gene TRBV27 combines with J gene TRBJ1-5; D unclear. Deletions cut 4 bases from V and 7 bases from J, with 17 bases between. The CDR3 runs to 15 residues. Germline CDR1 is MNHEY and CDR2 is SMNVEV (reference sequence). Here the CDR3 reads CASSSPRPGEQPQHF. The DNA of the CDR3 is TGTGCCAGCAGTTCCCCGCGTCCGGGAGAACAGCCCCAGCATTTT.

The V gene is TRBV7-2, the J gene TRBJ2-7; D gene ambiguous. Germline V gene data show CDR1 as SGHTA and CDR2 as FQGNSA. The CDR3 is 14 residues long. Trimming stripped 5 bases from V and 0 bases from J, with 11 bases between. The CDR3 sequence is CASSTDKHSYEQYF. CDR3 sequence (DNA): TGTGCCAGCAGCACCGACAAACACTCCTACGAGCAGTACTTC.

For the CDR3, the DNA is TGTGCCAGTAGCTACACCCGGGGGGTGAACACTGAAGCTTTCTTT. Its translation: CASSYTRGVNTEAFF. The chain carries TRBV19 and TRBJ1-1; a weak D match, TRBD1 (5 bases). Per the germline V gene, CDR1 is LNHDA and CDR2 is SQIVND (reference sequence). Deletions cut 6 bases from V and 0 bases from J, with 14 bases between. The CDR3 totals 15 residues.

Only one count was recorded for this clone. CDR3: CASSLWTGFGSGANVLTF. The CDR3 DNA sequence: TGTGCCAGCAGTCTGTGGACAGGGTTTGGCTCTGGGGCCAACGTCCTGACTTTC. This chain joins TRBV28 and TRBJ2-6; 8 nucleotides match TRBD1. With V trimmed by 5 bases and J by 0 bases, 9 bases remained unmatched. Germline V gene sequence: CDR1 MDHEN, CDR2 SYDVKM. The CDR3 loop spans 18 amino acids.

This CDR3 reads CASSDYRGYEQYF. Written as DNA, the CDR3 is TGTGCCAGCAGTGACTACAGGGGCTACGAGCAGTACTTC. The chain joins TRBV2 to TRBJ2-7, with TRBD1 matching 7 bases. This CDR3 region has 13 residues. CDR1 and CDR2 from the germline V gene are SNHLY and FYNNEI. The ends lost 3 bases at V and 3 bases at J; junction bases unmatched: 2.